The present T cell receptor (beta chain) was sequenced within a study of HIV-infected patients and healthy controls. Study-wide findings and caveats: MAIT alpha-chain CDR3s were frequent in healthy controls, depleted in HIV+. HIV-associated CDR3 frequencies dropped significantly during therapy; CMV-associated ones, mostly rising, changed nonsignificantly.

The CDR3 consists of 16 residues. Germline assignment: CDR1 SEHNR and CDR2 FQNEAQ (reference sequence). The V end was cut by 5 bases, the J end by 2 bases, with 18 bases between. This clonotype was recorded many times. Its antigen remains unidentified. Reverse transcription used about 500 ng RNA and constant-region primers for alpha and beta. Each of the alpha and beta chains got its own library through chain-specific third strand synthesis with indices. TCRdb re-derived calls from the 5' RACE reads in MiXCR, one entry per CDR3 protein. The table shows fewer than 20,000 distinct CDR3 sequences, with 5.5% to 8% occurring only once. The repertoire came from unfractionated whole blood and reflected all unsorted peripheral T cells.

This TCR came from an adult in good health. Source material: blood. This chain joins TRBV7-9 and TRBJ2-5; D is unresolved. CDR3 bases: TGTGCCAGCAGCAAAAGACCCGAATTTGAACAAGAGACCCAGTACTTC. The encoded protein is CASSKRPEFEQETQYF.